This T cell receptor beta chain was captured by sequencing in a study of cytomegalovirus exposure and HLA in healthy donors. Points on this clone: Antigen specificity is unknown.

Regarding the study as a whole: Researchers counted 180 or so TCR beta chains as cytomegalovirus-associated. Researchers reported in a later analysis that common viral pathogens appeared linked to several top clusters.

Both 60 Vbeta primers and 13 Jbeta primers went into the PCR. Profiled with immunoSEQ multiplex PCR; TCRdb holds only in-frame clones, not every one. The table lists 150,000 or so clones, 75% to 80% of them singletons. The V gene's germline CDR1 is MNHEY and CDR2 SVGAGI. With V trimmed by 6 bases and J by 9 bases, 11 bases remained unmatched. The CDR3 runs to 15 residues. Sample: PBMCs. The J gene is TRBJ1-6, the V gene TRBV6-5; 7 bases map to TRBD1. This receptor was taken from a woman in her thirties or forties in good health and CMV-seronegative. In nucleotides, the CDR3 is TGTGCCAGCAGAAGCCAGGGGGTTACCCTTTCACCCCTCCACTTT. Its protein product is CASRSQGVTLSPLHF.